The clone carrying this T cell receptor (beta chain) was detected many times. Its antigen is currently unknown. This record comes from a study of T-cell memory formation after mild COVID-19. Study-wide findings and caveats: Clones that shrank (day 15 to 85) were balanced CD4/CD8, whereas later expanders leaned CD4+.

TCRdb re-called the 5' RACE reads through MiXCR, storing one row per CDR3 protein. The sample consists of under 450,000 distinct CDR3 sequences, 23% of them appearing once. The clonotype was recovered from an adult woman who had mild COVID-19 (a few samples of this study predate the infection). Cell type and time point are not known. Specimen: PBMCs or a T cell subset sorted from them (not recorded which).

In DNA, the CDR3 is TGTGCCATCAGCCGGGACAGTATGGTAAATGAGCAGTTCTTC. Its protein product is CAISRDSMVNEQFF. The V gene is TRBV10-3, the J gene TRBJ2-1; TRBD1 matches at 7 bases. The CDR3 totals 14 residues. Unmatched junction bases numbered 9, after V lost 6 bases and J lost 7 bases. The germline V gene encodes CDR1 ENHRY and CDR2 SYGVKD.